This T cell receptor (beta chain) was captured by sequencing in a study of shared clonotypes between healthy human individuals. This clone was picked up one time. Donors were healthy HIV-negative adults without recent acute infections or vaccinations. The CDR3 sequence is 13 residues long. Germline loops: CDR1 MNHNS, CDR2 SASEGT. With V trimmed by 5 bases and J by 8 bases, 8 bases remained unmatched. Each cell subset's genomic DNA was divided evenly among several immunoSEQ plates. The table came from immunoSEQ multiplex PCR; TCRdb's copy has only in-frame clones and leaves some out. The sample records about 2.4 million clones, more than 85% being singletons.

The V call is TRBV6-1, the J call TRBJ1-1; 7 bases are shared with TRBD1. This clonotype was sampled from a man younger than 30 in good health. Some clones in this sample may be carry-over from other donors' samples. The sequenced material came from naive CD4+ T cells from PBMCs. Regarding subset: CD45RA+ positively selected. CDR3 bases: TGTGCCAGCAGTCGGGACAGCCTCGCAGAAGCTTTCTTT. Its translation: CASSRDSLAEAFF.